One sample yielded the 21 T cell receptor beta chains listed below, sequenced in a study of blood T cell repertoires in COVID-19. TCRdb's copy holds only in-frame clones and misses some; the assay was immunoSEQ multiplex PCR. The sample lists tens of thousands of clones, more than 75% occurring once. Sequencing input: peripheral blood. The origin of the receptors is a woman at least 80 years old with acute or convalescent COVID-19.

V gene TRBV7-9 combines with J gene TRBJ1-5; D ambiguous. The CDR3 extends over 12 amino acids. Trimming took off 3 bases at V and 4 bases at J, with 4 bases between the two ends. Germline-derived CDR1 and CDR2 are SEHNR and FQNEAQ (reference sequence). The CDR3, as DNA: TGTGCCAGCAGCTTCGGGAATCAGCCCCAGCATTTT. Translation gives CASSFGNQPQHF.

This clone was picked up a small number of times. The chain uses TRBV5-5 and TRBJ1-2; D remains unclear. The CDR3 totals 13 residues. V was trimmed by 0 bases and J by 7 bases, leaving 10 bases between them. Germline values: CDR1 SGHKS, CDR2 YYEKEE (reference sequence). CDR3 sequence (DNA): TGTGCCAGCAGCTTGGAAGTTAGCGGTGGCTACACCTTC. Translated: CASSLEVSGGYTF.

The rearrangement links TRBV11-1 to TRBJ2-2, with TRBD2 identical over 8 bases. Germline V gene data show CDR1 as SGHAT and CDR2 as FQDESV (reference sequence). The V gene end was trimmed by 8 bases and the J gene end by 4 bases; junction bases not matched to a gene: 6. This CDR3 has 14 amino acids. The CDR3: CASRGGRSTGELFF. CDR3 nucleotides: TGTGCCAGCCGGGGGGGGCGCAGCACCGGGGAGCTGTTTTTT.

The chain joins TRBV19 to TRBJ1-5; TRBD1 matches 9 bases. V trimming: 6 bases; J trimming: 6 bases; junction bases outside the gene matches: 6. CDR3 length: 14 residues. Germline lookup yields CDR1 LNHDA and CDR2 SQIVND (reference sequence). In DNA form, the CDR3 reads TGTGCCAGTAGATTACAGGGGGCCAGTCAGCCCCAGCATTTT. Translation gives CASRLQGASQPQHF.

V gene TRBV7-2 combines with J gene TRBJ2-2; the D gene is possibly TRBD1 (6 bases). Germline V gene lookup returns CDR1 SGHTA and CDR2 FQGNSA. The CDR3 has 15 residues. V was clipped by 6 bases and J by 4 bases, with 15 bases between them. CDR3 nucleotides: TGTGCCAGCAGTCCCGACTCCAGGGGCACCGGGGAGCTGTTTTTT. Amino acid sequence: CASSPDSRGTGELFF.

The chain combines TRBV27 with TRBJ1-3; possible D gene TRBD1, 5 bases. Germline CDR1 MNHEY, CDR2 SMNVEV (reference sequence). The CDR3 spans 16 residues. V lost 0 bases and J 7 bases, leaving 16 bases between the germline ends. This CDR3 is CASSLSIPGQGNTIYF. The CDR3 nucleotides are TGTGCCAGCAGTTTATCGATACCCGGACAAGGCAACACCATATATTTT.

This chain connects TRBV9 to TRBJ2-1, with TRBD1 matching 7 bases. The CDR3 covers 15 residues. Germline-derived CDR1 and CDR2 are SGDLS and YYNGEE. V shed 0 bases and J 5 bases; nucleotides not matched to a gene: 5. Here the CDR3 DNA reads TGTGCCAGCAGCGTAGGGCTCGACAGGGACAATGAGCAGTTCTTC. Amino acid sequence: CASSVGLDRDNEQFF. The full variable domain, in which reference TRBV9 and TRBJ2-1 provide the parts outside the CDR3, is DSGVTQTPKHLITATGQRVTLRCSPRSGDLSVYWYQQSLDQGLQFLIQYYNGEERAKGNILERFSAQQFPDLHSELNLSSLELGDSALYFCASSVGLDRDNEQFFGPGTRLTVL.

The chain is built from TRBV6-1 and TRBJ2-7; tentative D call: TRBD1 (5 bases). V dropped 0 bases and J dropped 10 bases, with 13 bases sitting between them. Germline V gives CDR1 MNHNS, CDR2 SASEGT. CDR3 size: 13 residues. Here the CDR3 reads CASSEAQGYQQYF. The CDR3, as DNA: TGTGCCAGCAGTGAAGCCCAGGGCTACCAACAGTACTTC.

V usage is TRBV27 and J usage is TRBJ1-6, with D possibly matching TRBD1 (5 bases). The CDR3 consists of 13 residues. Germline loops: CDR1 MNHEY, CDR2 SMNVEV (reference sequence). Deletions cut 2 bases from V and 13 bases from J, with 12 bases between. In nucleotides, the CDR3 is TGTGCCAGCAGTTTAGTGTGGGACTTCCCCCTCCACTTT. Encoded protein: CASSLVWDFPLHF.

The chain links TRBV7-3 to TRBJ2-3; TRBD2 might be the D (5 bases). This CDR3 comprises 16 residues. Germline V gives CDR1 SGHTA, CDR2 FQGTGA. Trimming took off 0 bases at V and 6 bases at J, with 16 bases between the two ends. As DNA, the CDR3 is TGTGCCAGCAGCTTAACAGTTTTACCCCCGGGGGATACGCAGTATTTT. This gives the protein CASSLTVLPPGDTQYF.

V usage is TRBV4-1 and J usage is TRBJ1-6; 7 nucleotides align to TRBD1. CDR1 MGHRA and CDR2 YSYEKL come from the germline V gene. This CDR3 region has 15 residues. V was clipped by 3 bases and J by 14 bases; unmatched bases: 13. The CDR3 DNA reads TGCGCCAGCAGCCATAACCGGGACAGCGGGTTGGCCCTCCACTTT. As protein: CASSHNRDSGLALHF.

This chain links TRBV5-6 with TRBJ1-5, with a possible D match to TRBD1 (5 bases). V lost 0 bases and J 2 bases, leaving 9 bases between the germline ends. This CDR3 has 15 residues. Germline loops: CDR1 SGHDT, CDR2 YYEEEE. CDR3 nucleotides: TGTGCCAGCAGCTTGGGTCCGGGGGGCAATCAGCCCCAGCATTTT. It codes for CASSLGPGGNQPQHF.

In this sample, this clone turned up once. This chain connects TRBV3-1 (or the pseudogene TRBV3-2) to TRBJ2-1; possibly TRBD2 for D (5 bases). Per germline, CDR1 LGHDT and CDR2 YNNKEL (reference sequence). The V end lost 7 bases, the J end lost 0 bases, and 19 bases lay between the germline ends. This CDR3 is 17 amino acids long. The CDR3 bases are TGTGCCAGCACCACAACCCGGTTAGGGAGCTCCTACAATGAGCAGTTCTTC. It translates to CASTTTRLGSSYNEQFF.

The genes are TRBV7-9 and TRBJ2-2; 8 positions agree with TRBD1. V gave up 5 bases and J gave up 4 bases; unmatched junction bases: 6. Germline CDR1 and CDR2: SEHNR and FQNEAQ (reference sequence). The CDR3 totals 15 residues. This chain's CDR3 is CASSRDRQGTGELFF. The CDR3 coding sequence is TGTGCCAGCAGCCGGGACAGGCAGGGCACCGGGGAGCTGTTTTTT.

The chain carries TRBV5-1 and TRBJ2-7; 9 bases match TRBD2. The trim removed 0 bases at V and 4 bases at J, leaving 8 bases unmatched. CDR3 length equals 16 residues. Germline V gene sequence: CDR1 SGHRS, CDR2 YFSETQ. The CDR3 nucleotides are TGCGCCAGCAGCTTGGGGGCTAGCGGGATATATTACGAGCAGTACTTC. The encoded protein is CASSLGASGIYYEQYF.

V gene TRBV9 combines with J gene TRBJ2-4, with 8 nucleotides matching TRBD1. Germline V gene lookup returns CDR1 SGDLS and CDR2 YYNGEE. The J segment lost 16 bases and the V segment lost 0 bases, leaving 9 bases of the junction unmatched. The CDR3 spans 13 residues. CDR3 sequence: CASSVAGTGGQYF. In DNA, the CDR3 is TGTGCCAGCAGCGTAGCTGGGACAGGTGGTCAATACTTC.

V and J are TRBV20-1 and TRBJ1-2; no firm D call. Per the germline V gene, CDR1 is DFQATT and CDR2 is SNEGSKA (reference sequence). The CDR3 covers 11 residues. V was trimmed by 3 bases and J by 8 bases, leaving 10 bases between them. The CDR3 DNA sequence: TGCAGTGCTAGTAATCCTAGGGGCTACACCTTC. Translation gives CSASNPRGYTF.

The chain recombines TRBV19 with TRBJ2-7; a possible D gene is TRBD1 (7 bases). The CDR3 totals 12 residues. The ends were cut back, 3 bases at V and 7 bases at J, with 10 bases in the middle. Germline-derived CDR1 and CDR2 are LNHDA and SQIVND (reference sequence). CDR3: CASSMPGGEQYF. The CDR3 DNA reads TGTGCCAGTAGTATGCCAGGGGGGGAGCAGTACTTC.

This chain uses TRBV3-1 (or the pseudogene TRBV3-2) with TRBJ2-7, with 8 positions matching TRBD2. The CDR3 is 15 residues long. Germline CDR1 and CDR2: LGHDT and YNNKEL (reference sequence). J was trimmed by 2 bases and V by 1 base; bases with no gene match: 4. The CDR3 sequence is CASSQAGTRAYEQYF. In nucleotides, the CDR3 is TGTGCCAGCAGCCAAGCCGGGACTAGAGCCTACGAGCAGTACTTC.

This clone was seen only a few times. The chain links TRBV18 to TRBJ1-1; perhaps TRBD1 as D (5 bases). CDR3 size: 14 residues. V lost 6 bases, J lost 5 bases, and 16 bases lay in between. CDR1 is KGHSH and CDR2 is LQKENI in the germline V gene. The CDR3 DNA is TGTGCCAGCTCTAATTCGGGGCGGGGAACTGAAGCTTTCTTT. It yields the protein CASSNSGRGTEAFF. Supplemented by reference TRBV18 and TRBJ1-1, the full variable domain reads NAGVMQNPRHLVRRRGQEARLRCSPMKGHSHVYWYRQLPEEGLKFMVYLQKENIIDESGMPKERFSAEFPKEGPSILRIQQVVRGDSAAYFCASSNSGRGTEAFFGQGTRLTVV.

The genes are TRBV11-2 and TRBJ2-1, with D tentatively TRBD2 (5 bases). The CDR3 has 14 residues. Germline loops: CDR1 SGHAT, CDR2 FQNNGV. The V end lost 1 base, the J end lost 9 bases, and 13 bases lay between the germline ends. The CDR3 spells CASSLVAPGGEQFF. CDR3 nucleotide sequence: TGTGCCAGCAGCTTAGTGGCGCCTGGAGGTGAGCAGTTCTTC.